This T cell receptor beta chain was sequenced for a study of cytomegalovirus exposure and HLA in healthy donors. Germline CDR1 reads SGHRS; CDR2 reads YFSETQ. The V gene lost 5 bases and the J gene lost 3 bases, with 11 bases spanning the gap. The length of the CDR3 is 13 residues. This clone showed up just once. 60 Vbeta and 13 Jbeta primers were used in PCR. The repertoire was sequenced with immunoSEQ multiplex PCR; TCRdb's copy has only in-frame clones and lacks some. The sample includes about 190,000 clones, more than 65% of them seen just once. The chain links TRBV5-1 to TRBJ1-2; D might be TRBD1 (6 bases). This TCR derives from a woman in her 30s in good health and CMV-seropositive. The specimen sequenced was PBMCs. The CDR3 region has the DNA TGCGCCAGCAGTGGAGAGGGGGACTATGGCTACACCTTC. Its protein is CASSGEGDYGYTF.